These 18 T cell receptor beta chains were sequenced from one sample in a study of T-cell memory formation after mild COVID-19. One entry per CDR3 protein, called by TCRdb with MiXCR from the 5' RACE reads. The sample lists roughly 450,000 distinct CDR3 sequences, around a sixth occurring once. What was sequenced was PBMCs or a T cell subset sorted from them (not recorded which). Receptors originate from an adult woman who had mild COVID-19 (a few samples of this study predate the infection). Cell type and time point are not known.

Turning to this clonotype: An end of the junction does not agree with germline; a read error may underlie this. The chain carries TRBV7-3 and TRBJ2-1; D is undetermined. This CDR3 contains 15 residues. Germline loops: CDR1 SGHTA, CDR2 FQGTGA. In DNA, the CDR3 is TGTGCCAGCAGCTTATTATGGAGCTCCCACAATGAGCAGTTCTTC. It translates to CASSLLWSSHNEQFF.

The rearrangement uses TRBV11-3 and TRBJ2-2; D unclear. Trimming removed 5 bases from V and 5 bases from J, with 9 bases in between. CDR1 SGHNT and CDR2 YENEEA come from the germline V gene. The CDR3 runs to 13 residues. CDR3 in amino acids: CASSQTWTGELFF. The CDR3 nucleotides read TGTGCCAGCAGCCAAACGTGGACCGGGGAGCTGTTTTTT.

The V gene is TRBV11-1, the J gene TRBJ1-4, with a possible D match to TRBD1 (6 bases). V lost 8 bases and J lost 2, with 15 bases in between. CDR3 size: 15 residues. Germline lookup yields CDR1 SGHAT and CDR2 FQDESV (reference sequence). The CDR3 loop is CASGTRGSTNEKLFF. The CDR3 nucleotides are TGTGCCAGCGGAACCAGGGGATCCACTAATGAAAAACTGTTTTTT.

The CDR3 DNA reads as TGTGCCAGCAGTTTTGGGCGGGGTTACGAGCAGTACTTC. This translates into CASSFGRGYEQYF. V is TRBV27 and J is TRBJ2-7; D may be TRBD2 (6 bases). Between the trimmed V and J ends, which lost 3 bases and 4 bases, there was a span of 10 bases. Germline assignment: CDR1 MNHEY and CDR2 SMNVEV (reference sequence). This CDR3 region has 13 residues.

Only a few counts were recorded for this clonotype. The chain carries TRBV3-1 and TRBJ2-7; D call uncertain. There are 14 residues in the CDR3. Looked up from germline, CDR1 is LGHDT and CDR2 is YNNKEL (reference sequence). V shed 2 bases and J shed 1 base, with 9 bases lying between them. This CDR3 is CASSQQTSSYEQYF. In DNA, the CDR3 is TGTGCCAGCAGCCAACAGACGAGTTCCTACGAGCAGTACTTC.

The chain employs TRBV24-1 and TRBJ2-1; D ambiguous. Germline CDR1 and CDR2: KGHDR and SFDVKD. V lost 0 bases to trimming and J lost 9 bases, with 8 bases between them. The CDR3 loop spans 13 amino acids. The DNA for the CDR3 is TGTGCCACCAGTGATTTGAGGAGAGGTGAGCAGTTCTTC. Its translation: CATSDLRRGEQFF.

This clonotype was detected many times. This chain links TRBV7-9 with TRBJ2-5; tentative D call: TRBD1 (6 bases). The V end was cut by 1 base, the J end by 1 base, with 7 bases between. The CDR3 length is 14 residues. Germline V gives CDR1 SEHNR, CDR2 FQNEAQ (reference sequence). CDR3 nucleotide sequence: TGTGCCAGCAGCTTAGACAGGGCCCAAGAGACCCAGTACTTC. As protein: CASSLDRAQETQYF. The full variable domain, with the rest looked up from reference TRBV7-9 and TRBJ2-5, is DTGVSQNPRHKITKRGQNVTFRCDPISEHNRLYWYRQTLGQGPEFLTYFQNEAQLEKSRLLSDRFSAERPKGSFSTLEIQRTEQGDSAMYLCASSLDRAQETQYFGPGTRLLVL.

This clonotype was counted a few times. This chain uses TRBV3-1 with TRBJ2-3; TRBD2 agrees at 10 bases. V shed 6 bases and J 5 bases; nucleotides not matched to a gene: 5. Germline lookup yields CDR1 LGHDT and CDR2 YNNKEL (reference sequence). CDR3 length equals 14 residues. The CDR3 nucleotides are TGTGCCAGCAGGCTAGCGGGGGCACAAGATACGCAGTATTTT. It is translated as CASRLAGAQDTQYF.

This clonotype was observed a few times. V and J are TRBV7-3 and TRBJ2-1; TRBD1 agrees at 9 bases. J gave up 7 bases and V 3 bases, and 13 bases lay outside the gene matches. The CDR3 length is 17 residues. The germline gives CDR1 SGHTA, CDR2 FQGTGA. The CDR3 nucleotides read TGTGCCAGCAGCTTCCTACCGACGGGACAGGGTAGGAATGAGCAGTTCTTC. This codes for CASSFLPTGQGRNEQFF. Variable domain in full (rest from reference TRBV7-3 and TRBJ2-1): GAGVSQTPSNKVTEKGKYVELRCDPISGHTALYWYRQSLGQGPEFLIYFQGTGAADDSGLPNDRFFAVRPEGSVSTLKIQRTERGDSAVYLCASSFLPTGQGRNEQFFGPGTRLTVL.

This chain's CDR3 is CASSYPGQAYGYTF. CDR3 DNA sequence: TGTGCCAGCAGCTACCCAGGACAGGCCTATGGCTACACCTTC. The rearrangement links TRBV7-2 to TRBJ1-2; 7 bases agree with TRBD1. After removal of 4 bases from V and 4 bases from J, the junction contained 6 bases not matched to a gene. The CDR3 is 14 residues long. Germline CDR1 and CDR2: SGHTA and FQGNSA.

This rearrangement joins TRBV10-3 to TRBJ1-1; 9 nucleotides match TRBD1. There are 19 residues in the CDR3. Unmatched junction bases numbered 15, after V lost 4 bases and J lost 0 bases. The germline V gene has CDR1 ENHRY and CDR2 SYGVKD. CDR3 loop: CAISGGPGQGSRVNTEAFF. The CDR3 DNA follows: TGTGCCATCAGTGGAGGCCCGGGACAGGGAAGTAGGGTGAACACTGAAGCTTTCTTT.

The CDR3 is CASKPGGALNTGELFF. The CDR3 DNA reads TGTGCCAGCAAACCGGGGGGGGCCTTGAACACCGGGGAGCTGTTTTTT. The V gene is TRBV9, the J gene TRBJ2-2; 8 nucleotides align to TRBD2. Germline-derived CDR1 and CDR2 are SGDLS and YYNGEE. The ends lost 6 bases at V and 1 base at J; junction bases unmatched: 8. CDR3 size: 16 residues.

CDR3 DNA sequence: TGTGCCAGCAGCCCCCAATACGACAGGGGACAAGAGACCCAGTACTTC. Its translation: CASSPQYDRGQETQYF. The J gene is TRBJ2-5, the V gene TRBV7-2, with 8 bases identical to TRBD1. The CDR3 consists of 16 residues. V lost 5 bases, J lost 2 bases, and 10 bases stayed unmatched. In germline, CDR1 is SGHTA, CDR2 FQGNSA.

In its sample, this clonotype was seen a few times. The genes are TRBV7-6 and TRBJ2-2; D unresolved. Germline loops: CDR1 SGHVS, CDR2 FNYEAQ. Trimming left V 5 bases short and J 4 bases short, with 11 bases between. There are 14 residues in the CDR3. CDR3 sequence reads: CASSHAASTGELFF. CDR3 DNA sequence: TGTGCCAGCAGCCACGCGGCGAGCACCGGGGAGCTGTTTTTT.

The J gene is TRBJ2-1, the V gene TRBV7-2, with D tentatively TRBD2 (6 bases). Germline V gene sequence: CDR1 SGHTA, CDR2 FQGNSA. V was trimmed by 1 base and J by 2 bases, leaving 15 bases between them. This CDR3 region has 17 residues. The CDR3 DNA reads TGTGCCAGCAGCTTAGGTGGGGGACTCCTCACCTACAATGAGCAGTTCTTC. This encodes CASSLGGGLLTYNEQFF. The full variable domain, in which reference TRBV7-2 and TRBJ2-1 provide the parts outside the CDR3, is GAGVSQSPSNKVTEKGKDVELRCDPISGHTALYWYRQSLGQGLEFLIYFQGNSAPDKSGLPSDRFSAERTGGSVSTLTIQRTQQEDSAVYLCASSLGGGLLTYNEQFFGPGTRLTVL.

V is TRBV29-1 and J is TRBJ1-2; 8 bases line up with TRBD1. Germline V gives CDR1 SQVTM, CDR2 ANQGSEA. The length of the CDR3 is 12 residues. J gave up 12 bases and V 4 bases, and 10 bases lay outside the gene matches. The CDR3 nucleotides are TGCAGCGTTGCTGCGCCGGACAGGGACGACACCTTC. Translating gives CSVAAPDRDDTF.

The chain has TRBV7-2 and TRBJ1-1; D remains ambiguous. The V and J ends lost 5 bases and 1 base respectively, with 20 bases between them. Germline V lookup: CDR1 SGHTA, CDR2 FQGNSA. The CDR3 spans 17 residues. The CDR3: CASSRTWRAGENTEAFF. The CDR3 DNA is TGTGCCAGCAGCCGAACGTGGCGGGCCGGAGAGAACACTGAAGCTTTCTTT.

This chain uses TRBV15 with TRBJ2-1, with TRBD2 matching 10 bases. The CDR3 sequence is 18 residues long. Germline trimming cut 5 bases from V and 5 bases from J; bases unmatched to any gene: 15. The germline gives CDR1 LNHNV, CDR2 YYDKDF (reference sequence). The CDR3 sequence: CATSRLAGAASRDNEQFF. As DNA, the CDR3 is TGTGCCACCAGCCGTCTAGCGGGAGCTGCCTCTCGAGACAATGAGCAGTTCTTC.